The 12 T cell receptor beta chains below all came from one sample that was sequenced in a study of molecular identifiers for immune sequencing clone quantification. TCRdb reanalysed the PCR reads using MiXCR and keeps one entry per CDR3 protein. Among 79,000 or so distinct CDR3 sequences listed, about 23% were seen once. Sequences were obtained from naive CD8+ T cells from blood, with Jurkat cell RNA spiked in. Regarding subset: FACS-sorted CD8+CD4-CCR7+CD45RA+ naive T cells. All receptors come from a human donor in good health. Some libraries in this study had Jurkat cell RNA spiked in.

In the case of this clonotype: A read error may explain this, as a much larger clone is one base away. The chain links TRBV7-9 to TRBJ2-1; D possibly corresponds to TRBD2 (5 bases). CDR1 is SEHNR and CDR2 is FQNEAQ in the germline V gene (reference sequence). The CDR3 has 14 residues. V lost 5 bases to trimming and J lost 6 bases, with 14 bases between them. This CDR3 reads CASSPHTRINEQFF. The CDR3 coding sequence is TGTGCCAGCAGCCCACATACTAGGATCAATGAGCAGTTCTTC.

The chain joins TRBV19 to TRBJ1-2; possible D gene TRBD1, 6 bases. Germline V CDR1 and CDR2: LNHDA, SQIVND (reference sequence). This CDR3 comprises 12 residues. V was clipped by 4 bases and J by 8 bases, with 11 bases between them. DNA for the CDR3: TGTGCCAGTAGTACGGACAGTGCCGGCTACACCTTC. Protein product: CASSTDSAGYTF. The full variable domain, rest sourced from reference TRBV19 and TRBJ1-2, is DGGITQSPKYLFRKEGQNVTLSCEQNLNHDAMYWYRQDPGQGLRLIYYSQIVNDFQKGDIAEGYSVSREKKESFPLTVTSAQKNPTAFYLCASSTDSAGYTFGSGTRLTVV.

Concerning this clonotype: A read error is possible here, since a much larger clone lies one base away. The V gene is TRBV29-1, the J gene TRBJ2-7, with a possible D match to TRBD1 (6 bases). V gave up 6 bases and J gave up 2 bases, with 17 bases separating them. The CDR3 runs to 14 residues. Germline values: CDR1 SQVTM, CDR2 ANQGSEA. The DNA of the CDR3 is TGCAGCGTGGTGACAGGAGAGAAAGCCTACGAGCAGTACTTC. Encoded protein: CSVVTGEKAYEQYF.

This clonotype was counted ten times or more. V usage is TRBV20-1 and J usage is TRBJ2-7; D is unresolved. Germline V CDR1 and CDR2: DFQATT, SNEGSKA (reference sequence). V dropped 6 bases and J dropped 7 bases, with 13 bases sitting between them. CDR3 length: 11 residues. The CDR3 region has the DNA TGCAGTGCCCCCGCCATGGGTGAGCAGTACTTC. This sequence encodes CSAPAMGEQYF.

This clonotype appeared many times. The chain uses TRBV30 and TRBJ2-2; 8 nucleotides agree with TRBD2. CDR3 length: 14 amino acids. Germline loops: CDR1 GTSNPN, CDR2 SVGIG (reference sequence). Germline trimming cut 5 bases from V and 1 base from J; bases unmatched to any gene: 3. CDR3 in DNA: TGTGCCTGGGAAGCGGGAGTGAACACCGGGGAGCTGTTTTTT. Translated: CAWEAGVNTGELFF.

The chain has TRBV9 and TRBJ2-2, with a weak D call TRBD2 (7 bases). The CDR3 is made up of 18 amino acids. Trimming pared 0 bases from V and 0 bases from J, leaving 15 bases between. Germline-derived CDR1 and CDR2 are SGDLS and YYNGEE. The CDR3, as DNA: TGTGCCAGCAGCGTAGCTACTAGGGGGGGACCGAACACCGGGGAGCTGTTTTTT. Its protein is CASSVATRGGPNTGELFF.

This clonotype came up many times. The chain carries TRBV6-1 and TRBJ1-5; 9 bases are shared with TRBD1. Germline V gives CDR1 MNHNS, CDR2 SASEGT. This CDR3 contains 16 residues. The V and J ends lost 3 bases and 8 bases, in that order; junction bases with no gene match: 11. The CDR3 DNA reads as TGTGCCAGCAGTGAGACCGGGACAGGGATCGAGAAGCCCCAGCATTTT. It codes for CASSETGTGIEKPQHF.

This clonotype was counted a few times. CDR3 in DNA: TGTGCCAGCAGCCCCCCCACGACAAACAATGAGCAGTTCTTC. The encoded protein is CASSPPTTNNEQFF. V usage is TRBV11-2 and J usage is TRBJ2-1; D remains ambiguous. The CDR3 loop spans 14 amino acids. With 5 bases removed from V and 5 bases from J, the gap between germline ends came to 13 bases. Germline loops: CDR1 SGHAT, CDR2 FQNNGV.

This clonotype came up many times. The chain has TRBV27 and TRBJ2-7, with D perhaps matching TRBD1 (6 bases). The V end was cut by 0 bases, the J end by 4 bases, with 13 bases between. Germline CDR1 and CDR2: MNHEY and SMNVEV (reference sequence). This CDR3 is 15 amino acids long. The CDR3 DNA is TGTGCCAGCAGTTTATCGACAGGTAATGGGTACGAGCAGTACTTC. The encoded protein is CASSLSTGNGYEQYF.

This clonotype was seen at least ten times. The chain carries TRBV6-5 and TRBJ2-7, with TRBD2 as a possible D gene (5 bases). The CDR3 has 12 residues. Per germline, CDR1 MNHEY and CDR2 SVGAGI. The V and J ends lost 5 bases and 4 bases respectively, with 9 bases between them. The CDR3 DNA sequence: TGTGCCAGCAGTACGACGGGATACGAGCAGTACTTC. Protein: CASSTTGYEQYF.

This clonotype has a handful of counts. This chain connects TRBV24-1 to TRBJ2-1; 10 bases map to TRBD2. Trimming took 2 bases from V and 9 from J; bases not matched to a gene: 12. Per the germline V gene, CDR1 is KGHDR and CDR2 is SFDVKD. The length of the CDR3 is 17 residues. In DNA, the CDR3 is TGTGCCACCAGTGATTACGTAGCGGGAGGCCAGGTTGGTGAGCAGTTCTTC. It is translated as CATSDYVAGGQVGEQFF.

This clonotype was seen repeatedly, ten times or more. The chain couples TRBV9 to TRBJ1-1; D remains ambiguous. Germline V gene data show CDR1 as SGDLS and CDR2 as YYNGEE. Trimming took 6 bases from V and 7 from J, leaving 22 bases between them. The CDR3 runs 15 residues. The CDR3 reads CASTPPAAATGEAFF. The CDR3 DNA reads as TGTGCCAGCACCCCTCCCGCGGCAGCAACCGGTGAAGCTTTCTTT. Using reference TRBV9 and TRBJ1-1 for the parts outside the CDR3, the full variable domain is DSGVTQTPKHLITATGQRVTLRCSPRSGDLSVYWYQQSLDQGLQFLIQYYNGEERAKGNILERFSAQQFPDLHSELNLSSLELGDSALYFCASTPPAAATGEAFFGQGTRLTVV.